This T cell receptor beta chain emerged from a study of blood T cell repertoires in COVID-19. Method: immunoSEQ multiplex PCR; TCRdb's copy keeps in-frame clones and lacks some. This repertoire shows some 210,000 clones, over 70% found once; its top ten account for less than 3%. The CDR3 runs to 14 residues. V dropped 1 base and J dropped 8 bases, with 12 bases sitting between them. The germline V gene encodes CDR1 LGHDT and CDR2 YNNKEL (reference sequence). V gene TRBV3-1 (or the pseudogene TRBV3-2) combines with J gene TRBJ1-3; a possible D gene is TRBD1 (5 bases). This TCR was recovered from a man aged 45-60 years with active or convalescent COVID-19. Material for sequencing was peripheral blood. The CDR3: CASSQGTNRDTIYF. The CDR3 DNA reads TGTGCCAGCAGCCAAGGGACAAACAGAGACACCATATATTTT.